The present TCR beta chain was sequenced within a study of T cell repertoires in cytomegalovirus infection (dated by TCRdb to the late 2010s). Broadly, across the study: Recently identified HLA-C-restricted CMV epitopes, whose presentation resists viral immunomodulation, were targeted by peptide stimulations together with well-studied HLA-B-restricted epitopes. The HLA type of each donor mattered for the analysis, because public TCR beta signatures pointed to carriage of CMV infection along with the matching HLA type.

Sequenced on an Illumina HiSeq 1500. TCRdb redid the processing of the public reads, applying fastp at Q25 and MiXCR, and retained in-frame beta chains. Each entry merges the rows of one CDR3 protein and shows their most common DNA and genes. This sample holds around 200,000 distinct CDR3 sequences; roughly 34% were observed only once. The top ten clones comprise 59% of the sample. This clonotype was seen a few times. It lacks a known antigen. There are no base qualities to consult, and no much larger clone falls within one base. Per the germline V gene, SGHAT is the CDR1 and FQNNGV is the CDR2. The CDR3, from cysteine to phenylalanine, totals 14 residues. The only DNA kept is the CDR3, 42 bases in frame from the first base. V loses 1 base of germline sequence and J loses 9 bases, and the interval between the two ends is 16 bases. In the paper's terms, the treatment or condition label means: in vitro stimulation with specific CMV peptide epitopes to enrich CMV-specific T cells.

Paper-wide results and their limitations: In both this cohort and an independent cohort of under 450 donors, the cumulative frequency of public TCR beta family members distinguished carriers of CMV infection plus the relevant HLA type. The ex vivo response was dominated by HLA-C-restricted CMV-specific TCR beta clonotypes, which also provided the single most frequent clonotype in two of eight donors.

This TCR came from a human donor in good health (CMV status not recorded). Some clones in this sample may be carry-over from other donors' samples. This specimen was CD8+ T cells from cultured PBMCs, taken from culture after CMV antigen stimulation. The chain links TRBV11-2 with TRBJ2-7; the D gene assignment is perhaps TRBD1 or TRBD2, with each matching 5 bases. The DNA is as follows: TGTGCCAGCAGCTTAGGTCGGGGCGGTGGTGCGCAGTACTTC. This encodes CASSLGRGGGAQYF.